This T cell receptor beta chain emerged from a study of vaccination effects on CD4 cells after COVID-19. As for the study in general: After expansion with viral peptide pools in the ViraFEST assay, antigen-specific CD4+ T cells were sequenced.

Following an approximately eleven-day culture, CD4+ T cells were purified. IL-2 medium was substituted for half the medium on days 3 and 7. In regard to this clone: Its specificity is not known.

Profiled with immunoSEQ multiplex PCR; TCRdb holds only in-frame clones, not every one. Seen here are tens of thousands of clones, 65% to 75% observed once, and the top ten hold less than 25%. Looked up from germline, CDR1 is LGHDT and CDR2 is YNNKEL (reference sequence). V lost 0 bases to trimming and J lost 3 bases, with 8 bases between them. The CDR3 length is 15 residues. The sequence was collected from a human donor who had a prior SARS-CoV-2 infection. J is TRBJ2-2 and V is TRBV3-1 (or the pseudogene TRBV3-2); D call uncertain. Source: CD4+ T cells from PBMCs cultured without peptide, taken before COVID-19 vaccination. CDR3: CASSQDWADTGELFF. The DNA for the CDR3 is TGTGCCAGCAGCCAAGACTGGGCGGACACCGGGGAGCTGTTTTTT.